One sample yielded the 32 T cell receptor beta chains listed below, sequenced in a study of blood T cells in healthy people across ages. A sample-barcoded 5' primer and a J-beta primer mix were used in a second PCR of roughly 7 to 11 cycles. TCRdb re-called the 5' RACE reads through MiXCR, storing one row per CDR3 protein. The sample has some 1,500,000 distinct CDR3 sequences, less than 45% seen once. Material for sequencing was blood. The receptors stem from a woman between 18 and 30 years old in good health.

The V call is TRBV7-9, the J call TRBJ2-1; D might be TRBD2 (5 bases). Trimming left V 8 bases short and J 0 bases short, with 17 bases between. The CDR3 covers 16 residues. The germline V gene has CDR1 SEHNR and CDR2 FQNEAQ (reference sequence). CDR3 region: CASLSGIKSSYNEQFF. The CDR3 region has the DNA TGTGCCAGCCTTTCCGGGATCAAAAGCTCCTACAATGAGCAGTTCTTC.

This clonotype has more than one count but fewer than ten. The chain is built from TRBV12-3 or TRBV12-4 and TRBJ2-3; 7 bases match TRBD2. CDR3 length equals 14 residues. V lost 7 bases and J lost 0; bases outside the gene matches: 4. Here the CDR3 reads CASNFGGSTDTQYF. The CDR3 nucleotides read TGTGCCAGCAATTTCGGGGGGAGCACAGATACGCAGTATTTT.

This clonotype was seen at least ten times. The chain links TRBV28 to TRBJ2-5; 7 nucleotides align to TRBD2. The V segment lost 3 bases and the J segment 4 bases; nucleotides outside the gene matches: 17. From germline, CDR1 is MDHEN and CDR2 SYDVKM. The CDR3 loop spans 18 amino acids. The CDR3 nucleotides are TGTGCCAGCAGTTTGGGCGGCGGGGGACCGGCCGAGTTAGAGACCCAGTACTTC. Translation gives CASSLGGGGPAELETQYF.

The gene calls are TRBV27 and TRBJ1-6; D unclear. V lost 0 bases and J lost 4, with 25 bases in between. Germline V gene data show CDR1 as MNHEY and CDR2 as SMNVEV (reference sequence). The CDR3 covers 21 residues. CDR3 nucleotides: TGTGCCAGCAGTTTATCGAGATATCCGGGAACTACGATATTATATAATTCACCCCTCCACTTT. Its protein product is CASSLSRYPGTTILYNSPLHF.

The rearrangement links TRBV20-1 to TRBJ2-5, with D perhaps TRBD1 or TRBD2 (5 bases each). The V end was cut by 3 bases, the J end by 11 bases, with 16 bases between. Germline-derived CDR1 and CDR2 are DFQATT and SNEGSKA (reference sequence). This CDR3 is 12 amino acids long. CDR3 DNA sequence: TGCAGTGCTAGGAGGGACGGGATTGAGCAGTACTTC. This encodes CSARRDGIEQYF.

The J gene is TRBJ1-1, the V gene TRBV4-1; a weak D match, TRBD1 (6 bases). The CDR3 runs to 16 residues. Per the germline V gene, CDR1 is MGHRA and CDR2 is YSYEKL. The V end was cut by 1 base, the J end by 5 bases, with 17 bases between. CDR3: CASSQAHRGGRTEAFF. The CDR3 DNA is TGCGCCAGCAGCCAAGCGCACCGCGGGGGCAGGACTGAAGCTTTCTTT.

Only a few counts were recorded for this clonotype. The chain joins TRBV9 to TRBJ2-5; TRBD2 might be the D (5 bases). Germline V gene sequence: CDR1 SGDLS, CDR2 YYNGEE. Trimming removed 0 bases at V and 1 base at J, with 7 bases between. CDR3 length: 14 amino acids. In DNA form, the CDR3 reads TGTGCCAGCAGCGTAGCGGCGGGCCAAGAGACCCAGTACTTC. As protein: CASSVAAGQETQYF.

V gene TRBV11-2 combines with J gene TRBJ2-7; possibly TRBD2 for D (5 bases). V was shortened by 4 bases and J by 3 bases, with 22 bases between the two germline ends. The CDR3 contains 17 residues. Per the germline V gene, CDR1 is SGHAT and CDR2 is FQNNGV. This chain's CDR3 is CASSSVILGLNGYEQYF. The CDR3 nucleotides read TGTGCCAGCAGCTCTGTTATCCTTGGACTGAATGGCTACGAGCAGTACTTC.

This clonotype was seen a few times. The rearrangement joins TRBV5-5 to TRBJ2-1; TRBD2 matches 7 bases. Germline loops: CDR1 SGHKS, CDR2 YYEKEE (reference sequence). J gave up 4 bases and V 0 bases, and 7 bases lay outside the gene matches. This CDR3 is 16 amino acids long. CDR3 sequence reads: CASSLEGGSLYNEQFF. The CDR3 DNA sequence: TGTGCCAGCAGCTTGGAGGGCGGGAGTTTATACAATGAGCAGTTCTTC.

This clonotype was seen a few times. V gene TRBV12-3 or TRBV12-4 combines with J gene TRBJ2-3, with D perhaps TRBD1 or TRBD2 (5 bases each). The CDR3 length is 15 residues. The V and J ends lost 5 bases and 6 bases respectively, with 18 bases between them. CDR3 sequence: CASSPLRGRYDTQYF. CDR3 bases: TGTGCCAGCAGTCCTCTGAGGGGACGCTACGATACGCAGTATTTT.

This clonotype showed up just a few times. This chain connects TRBV11-2 to TRBJ2-1; 15 nucleotides line up with TRBD2. The CDR3 contains 18 residues. Germline values: CDR1 SGHAT, CDR2 FQNNGV. The V gene end was trimmed by 5 bases and the J gene end by 2 bases; junction bases not matched to a gene: 7. The CDR3 reads CASSAGLAGGIAYNEQFF. As DNA, the CDR3 is TGTGCCAGCAGCGCAGGACTAGCGGGAGGGATTGCCTACAATGAGCAGTTCTTC.

J is TRBJ2-3 and V is TRBV9; D may be TRBD1 (6 bases). The germline gives CDR1 SGDLS, CDR2 YYNGEE. The CDR3 spans 16 residues. V gave up 2 bases and J gave up 4 bases, with 17 bases separating them. This CDR3 is CASSVTGPANSDTQYF. The CDR3 DNA reads as TGTGCCAGCAGCGTGACAGGACCGGCTAATTCAGATACGCAGTATTTT. Supplemented by reference TRBV9 and TRBJ2-3, the full variable domain reads DSGVTQTPKHLITATGQRVTLRCSPRSGDLSVYWYQQSLDQGLQFLIQYYNGEERAKGNILERFSAQQFPDLHSELNLSSLELGDSALYFCASSVTGPANSDTQYFGPGTRLTVL.

This rearrangement joins TRBV5-1 to TRBJ2-1; either TRBD1 or TRBD2 may fit D (5 bases each). This CDR3 spans 17 amino acids. V gave up 3 bases and J gave up 5 bases, with 21 bases separating them. Germline CDR1 reads SGHRS; CDR2 reads YFSETQ. This CDR3 is CASSSGPPTRLNNEQFF. The DNA of the CDR3 is TGCGCCAGCAGCTCGGGGCCCCCGACGCGCCTCAACAATGAGCAGTTCTTC.

This clonotype came up a few times. The rearrangement uses TRBV10-3 and TRBJ1-4; TRBD1 aligns across 10 bases. CDR3 length: 15 amino acids. Per germline, CDR1 ENHRY and CDR2 SYGVKD. V lost 8 bases, J lost 8 bases, and 11 bases stayed unmatched. CDR3 loop: CAIGFIDRGQEKLFF. The CDR3 DNA follows: TGTGCCATCGGGTTTATTGACAGGGGGCAAGAAAAACTGTTTTTT.

CDR3 bases: TGCGCCAGCAGCAGATTTCCGTCGGGACTAGCCTCAGATACGCAGTATTTT. This gives the protein CASSRFPSGLASDTQYF. The V call is TRBV5-1, the J call TRBJ2-3; 9 bases align to TRBD2. The length of the CDR3 is 17 residues. From germline, CDR1 is SGHRS and CDR2 YFSETQ. V lost 4 bases and J lost 4; bases outside the gene matches: 13.

The rearrangement uses TRBV18 and TRBJ1-1; D unresolved. Between the trimmed V and J ends, which lost 10 bases and 3 bases, there was a span of 15 bases. This CDR3 contains 13 residues. CDR1 and CDR2 (germline): KGHSH, LQKENI. CDR3 amino acids: CATQSPAYTEAFF. CDR3 in DNA: TGTGCCACCCAAAGTCCAGCGTACACTGAAGCTTTCTTT. The full variable domain, its missing parts supplied by reference TRBV18 and TRBJ1-1, is NAGVMQNPRHLVRRRGQEARLRCSPMKGHSHVYWYRQLPEEGLKFMVYLQKENIIDESGMPKERFSAEFPKEGPSILRIQQVVRGDSAAYFCATQSPAYTEAFFGQGTRLTVV.

This clonotype occurred a few times. The chain uses TRBV6-2 or TRBV6-3 and TRBJ2-3; D might be TRBD1 or TRBD2, each matching 6 bases. V dropped 6 bases and J dropped 3 bases, with 22 bases sitting between them. Germline V gene sequence: CDR1 MNHEY, CDR2 SVGEGT. The CDR3 is 17 residues long. The CDR3: CASSQQGPGVTTDTQYF. In nucleotides, the CDR3 is TGTGCCAGCAGCCAACAGGGTCCGGGGGTTACGACAGATACGCAGTATTTT.

V and J are TRBV11-2 and TRBJ2-1, with TRBD1 matching 7 bases. The germline gives CDR1 SGHAT, CDR2 FQNNGV. This CDR3 comprises 12 residues. After removal of 1 base from V and 15 bases from J, the junction contained 6 bases not matched to a gene. The CDR3 DNA follows: TGTGCCAGCAGCTTAGGGGGACAGTTCCTGTTCTTC. Its translation: CASSLGGQFLFF.

This clonotype appeared a few times. The gene calls are TRBV30 and TRBJ1-5, with a weak D call TRBD1 (5 bases). The CDR3 loop spans 17 amino acids. Deletions cut 1 base from V and 0 bases from J, with 16 bases between. In germline, CDR1 is GTSNPN, CDR2 SVGIG (reference sequence). The CDR3 here is CAWSELGRGNSNQPQHF. The CDR3 DNA follows: TGTGCCTGGAGTGAGCTGGGACGGGGTAATAGCAATCAGCCCCAGCATTTT.

This clonotype was detected only a few times. J is TRBJ2-4 and V is TRBV2; D unclear. Germline V gene lookup returns CDR1 SNHLY and CDR2 FYNNEI. V gave up 6 bases and J gave up 1 base, with 10 bases separating them. The CDR3 covers 14 residues. This CDR3 reads CASRPLGAKNIQYF. The CDR3, as DNA: TGTGCCAGCAGGCCTCTCGGGGCCAAAAACATTCAGTACTTC.

The chain couples TRBV11-1 to TRBJ2-1; D might be TRBD2 (5 bases). In germline, CDR1 is SGHAT, CDR2 FQDESV (reference sequence). The CDR3 consists of 15 residues. Trimming took off 3 bases at V and 2 bases at J, with 11 bases between the two ends. CDR3 amino acids: CASSLRGQTYNEQFF. In nucleotides, the CDR3 is TGTGCCAGCAGCTTGCGAGGGCAGACCTACAATGAGCAGTTCTTC.

This clonotype has just a few counts. CDR3 nucleotides: TGTGCCAGCAGCGTAGTGCCAGGGGGACAAGAGATCCAGTACTTC. Translating it yields CASSVVPGGQEIQYF. The rearrangement joins TRBV9 to TRBJ2-7, with 7 bases identical to TRBD1. This CDR3 contains 15 residues. The ends lost 0 bases at V and 10 bases at J; junction bases unmatched: 13. Germline assignment: CDR1 SGDLS and CDR2 YYNGEE.

The V and J genes are TRBV20-1 and TRBJ2-7; 9 positions agree with TRBD2. The J call is doubtful: the DNA matches TRBJ2-5 better. The germline V gene has CDR1 DFQATT and CDR2 SNEGSKA (reference sequence). The CDR3 is made up of 13 amino acids. The CDR3 bases are TGCAGTGCTAGAGAGGCGGGGGGGGAGACCCAGTACTTC. This encodes CSAREAGGETQYF.

In its sample, this clonotype was seen a few times. This chain uses TRBV6-2 or TRBV6-3 with TRBJ2-2, with D perhaps matching TRBD2 (6 bases). The CDR3 covers 17 residues. Germline V gene sequence: CDR1 MNHEY, CDR2 SVGEGT. With 5 bases removed from V and 1 base from J, the gap between germline ends came to 17 bases. The CDR3 DNA sequence: TGTGCCAGCAGTCCCCATGGAGGGGCTCTGAACACCGGGGAGCTGTTTTTT. It translates to CASSPHGGALNTGELFF.

The chain joins TRBV4-2 to TRBJ2-5; the match to TRBD2 covers 9 bases. The end of the DNA aligns better with TRBJ2-7, so the J call may be wrong. The V gene's germline CDR1 is LGHNA and CDR2 YNFKEQ. CDR3 length equals 13 residues. The CDR3 nucleotides read TGTGCCAGCGGGTTAGCGGGGGAATACGAGCAGTACTTC. It translates to CASGLAGEYEQYF.

This clonotype was detected many times. V and J are TRBV29-1 and TRBJ2-3; 10 nucleotides align to TRBD2. The CDR3 consists of 17 residues. Germline CDR1 SQVTM, CDR2 ANQGSEA. V was pared by 5 bases and J by 1 base, with 12 bases of the junction left unmatched. CDR3 DNA sequence: TGCAGCGTTCGGGGACTAGCGTTTGGGCTTCGCACAGATACGCAGTATTTT. Encoded protein: CSVRGLAFGLRTDTQYF.

J is TRBJ2-1 and V is TRBV27; 7 bases match TRBD2. The CDR3 has 15 amino acids. The junction had 7 bases not matched to a gene; V was cut back by 5 bases and J by 3 bases. Per germline, CDR1 MNHEY and CDR2 SMNVEV (reference sequence). The CDR3 bases are TGTGCCAGCAGTGGCCGGGACTACAACTACAATGAGCAGTTCTTC. It encodes CASSGRDYNYNEQFF.

This clonotype was detected a few times. The rearrangement joins TRBV9 to TRBJ2-7, with D possibly TRBD2 on 7 matching bases. The CDR3 contains 15 residues. V shed 2 bases and J shed 5 bases, with 17 bases lying between them. CDR1 and CDR2 from the germline V gene are SGDLS and YYNGEE. CDR3 sequence: CASSVGGASFNEQYF. The DNA for the CDR3 is TGTGCCAGCAGCGTGGGGGGGGCCTCTTTCAACGAGCAGTACTTC.

The V and J genes are TRBV20-1 and TRBJ2-3, with 10 bases fitting TRBD2. Germline V CDR1 and CDR2: DFQATT, SNEGSKA (reference sequence). The CDR3 extends over 15 amino acids. The V segment lost 2 bases and the J segment 3 bases; nucleotides outside the gene matches: 5. The CDR3 bases are TGCAGTGCTAGAAGATTGACTAGCGGGACAGATACGCAGTATTTT. It specifies CSARRLTSGTDTQYF.

The chain uses TRBV2 and TRBJ2-3; 10 nucleotides agree with TRBD1. Per the germline V gene, CDR1 is SNHLY and CDR2 is FYNNEI. J was trimmed by 4 bases and V by 4 bases; bases with no gene match: 11. CDR3 length equals 17 residues. In nucleotides, the CDR3 is TGTGCCAGCAGTGGACCGAGGACAGGGGGGGCCCCAGATACGCAGTATTTT. This gives the protein CASSGPRTGGAPDTQYF.

The chain employs TRBV12-3 or TRBV12-4 and TRBJ2-3; D possibly corresponds to TRBD1 (6 bases). There are 13 residues in the CDR3. V gave up 5 bases and J gave up 4 bases, with 10 bases separating them. The CDR3 protein is CASSRGNADTQYF. In nucleotides, the CDR3 is TGTGCCAGCAGTAGGGGGAACGCAGATACGCAGTATTTT.

V usage is TRBV24-1 and J usage is TRBJ2-3; 10 bases map to TRBD2. This CDR3 has 15 amino acids. CDR1 is KGHDR and CDR2 is SFDVKD in the germline V gene. J was trimmed by 10 bases and V by 4 bases; bases with no gene match: 10. Here the CDR3 DNA reads TGTGCCACCAGTGACTCTAGCGGGAGATCGGATGCGCAGTATTTT. Translated: CATSDSSGRSDAQYF.